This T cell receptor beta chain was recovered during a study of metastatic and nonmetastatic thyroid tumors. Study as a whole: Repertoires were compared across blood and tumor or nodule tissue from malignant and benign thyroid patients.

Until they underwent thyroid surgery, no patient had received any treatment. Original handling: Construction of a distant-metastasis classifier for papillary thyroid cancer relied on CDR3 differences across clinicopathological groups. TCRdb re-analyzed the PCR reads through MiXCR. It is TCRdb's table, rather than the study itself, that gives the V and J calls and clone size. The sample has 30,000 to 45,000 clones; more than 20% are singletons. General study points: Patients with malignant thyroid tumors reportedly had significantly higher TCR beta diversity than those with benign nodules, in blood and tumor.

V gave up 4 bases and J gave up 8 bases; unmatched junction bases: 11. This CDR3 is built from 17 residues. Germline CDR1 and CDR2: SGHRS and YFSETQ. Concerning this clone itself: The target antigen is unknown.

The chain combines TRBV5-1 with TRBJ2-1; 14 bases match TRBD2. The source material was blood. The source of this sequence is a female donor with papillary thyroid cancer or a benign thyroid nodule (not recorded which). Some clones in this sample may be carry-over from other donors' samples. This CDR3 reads CASSESTSGRAHHEQFF. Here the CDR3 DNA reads TGCGCCAGCAGCGAGTCGACTAGCGGGAGGGCCCATCATGAGCAGTTCTTC.